Below are 25 T cell receptor beta chains sequenced from a single sample in a study of cytomegalovirus exposure and HLA in healthy donors. Clones were read by immunoSEQ multiplex PCR, and TCRdb kept only the in-frame ones, dropping some. The table includes about 150,000 clones, about 86% detected once. Sequencing was performed on PBMCs. Receptors were obtained from a man aged 18 to 29 in good health and CMV-seropositive.

The chain links TRBV4-3 to TRBJ2-1; D may be TRBD2 (5 bases). Germline V gives CDR1 LGHNA, CDR2 YSLEER. This CDR3 comprises 17 residues. V lost 0 bases to trimming and J lost 0 bases, with 12 bases between them. The CDR3 is CASSQDSSRVSYNEQFF. CDR3 DNA: TGCGCCAGCAGCCAAGATTCTTCGAGGGTCTCCTACAATGAGCAGTTCTTC.

The gene calls are TRBV6-5 and TRBJ2-7; D gene ambiguous. This CDR3 contains 15 residues. V lost 0 bases, J lost 5 bases, and 14 bases lay in between. Germline CDR1 and CDR2: MNHEY and SVGAGI. CDR3 sequence (DNA): TGTGCCAGCAGTTACTCGAAGGCCCCGCAGGACGAGCAGTACTTC. Its protein product is CASSYSKAPQDEQYF.

V and J are TRBV27 and TRBJ2-7; D possibly corresponds to TRBD1 (5 bases). The CDR3 runs to 16 residues. Per germline, CDR1 MNHEY and CDR2 SMNVEV (reference sequence). With 5 bases removed from V and 4 bases from J, the gap between germline ends came to 21 bases. CDR3 in amino acids: CASSTIRGITAYEQYF. The CDR3 DNA is TGTGCCAGCAGTACAATTAGGGGAATAACTGCGTACGAGCAGTACTTC.

J is TRBJ2-7 and V is TRBV6-5; the match to TRBD1 covers 8 bases. Germline CDR1 and CDR2: MNHEY and SVGAGI. The CDR3 length is 11 residues. DNA for the CDR3: TGTGCAACAGGGGGATTCAACGAGCAGTACTTC. Translating gives CATGGFNEQYF.

The V and J genes are TRBV6-5 and TRBJ2-7; 10 nucleotides agree with TRBD2. This CDR3 contains 14 residues. Germline values: CDR1 MNHEY, CDR2 SVGAGI. The trim removed 4 bases at V and 3 bases at J, leaving 3 bases unmatched. For the CDR3, the DNA is TGTGCCAGCAGTTGGGGGACTAGCGTCTACGAGCAGTACTTC. Protein product: CASSWGTSVYEQYF.

The rearrangement links TRBV6-6 to TRBJ2-5, with 7 nucleotides matching TRBD1. The V and J ends lost 6 bases and 5 bases, in that order; junction bases with no gene match: 6. The CDR3 extends over 13 amino acids. In germline, CDR1 is MNHNY, CDR2 SVGAGI (reference sequence). CDR3 coding DNA: TGTGCCAGCAGCTGGACAGGCTGGGAGACCCAGTACTTC. Translating it yields CASSWTGWETQYF.

The V and J genes are TRBV19 and TRBJ1-2; 9 nucleotides match TRBD1. The V segment lost 6 bases and the J segment 5 bases; nucleotides outside the gene matches: 19. The CDR3 consists of 18 residues. Germline CDR1 reads LNHDA; CDR2 reads SQIVND (reference sequence). For the CDR3, the DNA is TGTGCCAGTAGAGCCGGGGGGACAGGGCAACCCGATACGTATGGCTACACCTTC. Translating gives CASRAGGTGQPDTYGYTF.

This chain links TRBV5-1 with TRBJ1-1; possible D gene TRBD1, 5 bases. The germline V gene has CDR1 SGHRS and CDR2 YFSETQ. The CDR3 has 15 amino acids. Trimming left V 8 bases short and J 3 bases short, with 20 bases between. The CDR3 DNA sequence: TGCGCCAGTCGAGGGGAGGGCCGGGGGTACACTGAAGCTTTCTTT. As protein: CASRGEGRGYTEAFF.

The chain uses TRBV4-3 and TRBJ1-1, with unresolved D. Germline lookup yields CDR1 LGHNA and CDR2 YSLEER. The V end was cut by 9 bases, the J end by 3 bases, with 14 bases between. CDR3 length: 13 residues. CDR3 region: CARFHREHTEAFF. In nucleotides, the CDR3 is TGCGCCAGGTTTCACAGAGAACACACTGAAGCTTTCTTT.

Here the CDR3 reads CASSAGGNQPQHF. The DNA for the CDR3 is TGTGCCAGCTCCGCCGGGGGAAATCAGCCCCAGCATTTT. V gene TRBV18 combines with J gene TRBJ1-5, with a possible D match to TRBD1 (5 bases). Deletions cut 6 bases from V and 4 bases from J, with 10 bases between. The CDR3 is 13 amino acids. CDR1 and CDR2 from the germline V gene are KGHSH and LQKENI.

The V call is TRBV6-6, the J call TRBJ2-5, with a tentative D call TRBD2 (6 bases). From germline, CDR1 is MNHNY and CDR2 SVGAGI (reference sequence). The CDR3 is 13 amino acids. V dropped 5 bases and J dropped 4 bases, with 11 bases sitting between them. The DNA for the CDR3 is TGTGCCAGCAGTACGGACTACCTAGAGACCCAGTACTTC. Amino acids: CASSTDYLETQYF.

This sequence joins TRBV18 and TRBJ1-5; 9 nucleotides align to TRBD1. This CDR3 is 15 amino acids long. Germline V gene lookup returns CDR1 KGHSH and CDR2 LQKENI. The V gene end was trimmed by 3 bases and the J gene end by 7 bases; junction bases not matched to a gene: 7. CDR3 in DNA: TGTGCCAGCTCACCGGGGACAGGGATTCAGCAGCCCCAGCATTTT. Amino acids: CASSPGTGIQQPQHF.

The chain combines TRBV7-9 with TRBJ2-1; perhaps TRBD2 as D (5 bases). The V end was cut by 5 bases, the J end by 0 bases, with 11 bases between. Germline V gene lookup returns CDR1 SEHNR and CDR2 FQNEAQ (reference sequence). The CDR3 is 15 residues long. CDR3: CASSPDWISYNEQFF. CDR3 bases: TGTGCCAGCAGCCCGGACTGGATCTCCTACAATGAGCAGTTCTTC.

This clone has more than one count but fewer than ten. This chain joins TRBV7-3 and TRBJ1-5; possibly TRBD1 for D (5 bases). With 5 bases removed from V and 0 bases from J, the gap between germline ends came to 17 bases. The CDR3 runs to 17 residues. The germline CDR1 and CDR2 sequences are SGHTA and FQGTGA. The DNA of the CDR3 is TGTGCCAGCAGCCCAATGGCGGACATCGATAGCAATCAGCCCCAGCATTTT. Its translation: CASSPMADIDSNQPQHF.

The V and J genes are TRBV18 and TRBJ1-6; TRBD1 matches 9 bases. V shed 2 bases and J 10 bases; nucleotides not matched to a gene: 9. Germline V CDR1 and CDR2: KGHSH, LQKENI. The CDR3 is 16 residues long. CDR3 sequence (DNA): TGTGCCAGCTCACCAATGGCCCGGGACAGGGACTCACCCCTCCACTTT. Translation: CASSPMARDRDSPLHF.

The genes are TRBV10-2 and TRBJ1-1, with a weak D call TRBD1 (5 bases). This CDR3 is built from 15 residues. V was clipped by 2 bases and J by 4 bases, with 14 bases between them. In germline, CDR1 is WSHSY, CDR2 SAAADI. The CDR3 loop reads CASSEAQGWTTEAFF. The CDR3 DNA is TGCGCCAGCAGTGAGGCGCAGGGATGGACCACTGAAGCTTTCTTT.

This sequence joins TRBV7-6 and TRBJ2-7, with 9 bases fitting TRBD1. The CDR3 is 17 residues long. Germline V gene sequence: CDR1 SGHVS, CDR2 FNYEAQ. V shed 3 bases and J 3 bases; nucleotides not matched to a gene: 12. DNA for the CDR3: TGTGCCAGCAGCTTGGGGTTGCCGGGACAGGGTTTCTACGAGCAGTACTTC. It yields the protein CASSLGLPGQGFYEQYF.

The CDR3 DNA follows: TGTGCCACCAGCAGCCCGACAGTTGCGAAACAGCCCCAGCATTTT. This translates into CATSSPTVAKQPQHF. This sequence joins TRBV15 and TRBJ1-5; D might be TRBD1 (5 bases). The CDR3 has 15 amino acids. Trimming cost V 3 bases and J 7 bases, with 16 bases left between them. Germline lookup yields CDR1 LNHNV and CDR2 YYDKDF (reference sequence).

The V and J genes are TRBV27 and TRBJ2-1; TRBD2 matches 7 bases. Germline-derived CDR1 and CDR2 are MNHEY and SMNVEV (reference sequence). This CDR3 region has 14 residues. Trimming at V came to 2 bases and at J to 8 bases, leaving 6 bases not matched to a gene. The CDR3: CASSLSGIDDEQFF. As DNA, the CDR3 is TGTGCCAGCAGTTTAAGCGGGATTGACGATGAGCAGTTCTTC.

The chain has TRBV5-1 and TRBJ2-7; TRBD1 matches at 8 bases. The CDR3 extends over 15 amino acids. The junction had 7 bases not matched to a gene; V was cut back by 4 bases and J by 1 base. Germline assignment: CDR1 SGHRS and CDR2 YFSETQ. CDR3 in amino acids: CASSPGTGRSYEQYF. The CDR3, as DNA: TGCGCCAGCAGCCCGGGGACAGGTAGATCCTACGAGCAGTACTTC.

V and J are TRBV19 and TRBJ1-5; D possibly corresponds to TRBD1 (5 bases). Trimming removed 3 bases at V and 13 bases at J, with 10 bases between. CDR1 and CDR2 from the germline V gene are LNHDA and SQIVND (reference sequence). The CDR3 extends over 11 amino acids. The CDR3 here is CASSMGRQQHF. As DNA, the CDR3 is TGTGCCAGTAGTATGGGCAGACAGCAGCATTTT.

CDR3 sequence reads: CASSSDTDGNQPQHF. DNA for the CDR3: TGTGCCAGCAGTTCGGACACCGATGGCAATCAGCCCCAGCATTTT. The J gene is TRBJ1-5, the V gene TRBV7-9; D may be TRBD1 (5 bases). This CDR3 region has 15 residues. CDR1 is SEHNR, CDR2 FQNEAQ, per germline (reference sequence). V lost 6 bases to trimming and J lost 2 bases, with 14 bases between them.

This clone was observed once. V and J are TRBV5-1 and TRBJ2-3, with no clear D. The CDR3 is made up of 17 amino acids. The germline V and J ends were trimmed by 0 bases and 5 bases, with 19 bases remaining between them. Germline CDR1 is SGHRS and CDR2 is YFSETQ. This CDR3 reads CASSLETAFRSQDTQYF. The CDR3 bases are TGCGCCAGCAGCTTGGAGACGGCCTTCAGGTCACAAGATACGCAGTATTTT.

V usage is TRBV5-1 and J usage is TRBJ1-2; 9 bases align to TRBD1. In germline, CDR1 is SGHRS, CDR2 YFSETQ. Trimming removed 0 bases from V and 3 bases from J; junction bases left unmatched: 18. This CDR3 comprises 20 residues. The CDR3 reads CASSLARGLQRTGEDYGYTF. CDR3 sequence (DNA): TGCGCCAGCAGCTTGGCCCGAGGACTACAACGGACAGGGGAGGACTATGGCTACACCTTC.

J is TRBJ1-5 and V is TRBV10-2, with D hard to call. Germline CDR1 is WSHSY and CDR2 is SAAADI. With 5 bases removed from V and 3 bases from J, the gap between germline ends came to 8 bases. The CDR3 is 13 residues long. CDR3 sequence: CASSPPNNQPQHF. CDR3 DNA: TGCGCCAGCAGTCCCCCTAACAATCAGCCCCAGCATTTT.